This T cell receptor (beta chain) was sequenced in a study of T cells after posttransplantation cyclophosphamide. Study-level findings and limits: After PTCy, TRB diversity resembled that of CNI/methotrexate controls.

As concerns this clone: Its antigen remains unidentified.

This table comes from immunoSEQ multiplex PCR, and its TCRdb copy is limited to in-frame clones, with some not included. The table records tens of thousands of clones, approximately 97% of them present only once. Cells defined as naive were viable CD3+CD4+ or CD3+CD8+ and CCR7+CD45RA+CD45RO-CD95-CD27+CD28+. Trimming shortened V by 2 bases and J by 6 bases, and 10 bases separated the two germline ends. CDR1 is SGHTA and CDR2 is FQGNSA in the germline V gene. CDR3 size: 14 residues. This TCR was recovered from a man in his fifties in good health, CMV-negative, and a related stem cell transplant donor. This rearrangement joins TRBV7-2 to TRBJ2-2, with D unclear. Sequences were obtained from naive CD4+ T cells sorted from PBMCs. The chain's CDR3 is CASSLLVWAGELFF. The CDR3 coding sequence is TGTGCCAGCAGCTTACTAGTATGGGCCGGGGAGCTGTTTTTT. The whole variable domain, remainder taken from reference TRBV7-2 and TRBJ2-2, is GAGVSQSPSNKVTEKGKDVELRCDPISGHTALYWYRQSLGQGLEFLIYFQGNSAPDKSGLPSDRFSAERTGGSVSTLTIQRTQQEDSAVYLCASSLLVWAGELFFGEGSRLTVL.